This entry lists 5 T cell receptor beta chains sequenced from one sample in a study of shared clonotypes between healthy human individuals. The assay was immunoSEQ multiplex PCR, and TCRdb's table has in-frame clones only and misses some. There are about 2 million clones in the sample; about 95% occur only once, and 0.13% lies in the top ten. The specimen was naive CD4+ T cells sorted from blood. Noted subset: CD45RA+ positively selected. The receptors were sampled from a man between 18 and 29 years old in good health.

The J gene is TRBJ2-4, the V gene TRBV21-1; the table's D call TRBD1 went unverified against the DNA. TRBV21-1 is reported as a pseudogene. CDR3 length: 16 amino acids. CDR3 protein: CASSKTRTGTKNIQYF. The CDR3 coding sequence is TGTGCCAGCAGCAAGACCCGGACAGGGACTAAAAACATTCAGTACTTC.

This clone was counted once. This chain links TRBV10-1 with TRBJ2-5; 11 nucleotides agree with TRBD2. This CDR3 is 19 amino acids long. Germline loops: CDR1 WNHNN, CDR2 SYGVQD (reference sequence). V shed 0 bases and J 4 bases; nucleotides not matched to a gene: 13. The CDR3 DNA sequence: TGCGCCAGCAGTGAGTCCTTACTAGCGGGAGAGGATCGGGGAGAGACCCAGTACTTC. This gives the protein CASSESLLAGEDRGETQYF.

This chain uses TRBV10-3 with TRBJ1-1; 7 nucleotides match TRBD1. CDR1 ENHRY and CDR2 SYGVKD come from the germline V gene. This CDR3 has 11 residues. The V and J ends lost 10 bases and 5 bases, in that order; junction bases with no gene match: 4. CDR3 coding DNA: TGTGCCACCGCGACAGGGACTGAAGCTTTCTTT. This sequence encodes CATATGTEAFF.

The chain is built from TRBV2 and TRBJ2-5, with TRBD1 matching over 8 bases. Trimming took 8 bases from V and 4 from J; bases not matched to a gene: 6. Germline values: CDR1 SNHLY, CDR2 FYNNEI. This CDR3 spans 13 amino acids. DNA of the CDR3: TGTGCCAGCTACCGGACAGGGCCAGAGACCCAGTACTTC. It codes for CASYRTGPETQYF.

About this clone itself: Other DNA sequences in this sample translate to the same CDR3. This sequence joins TRBV5-1 and TRBJ1-3; no definite D call. Trimming left V 5 bases short and J 0 bases short, with 9 bases between. Germline CDR1 and CDR2: SGHRS and YFSETQ. This CDR3 comprises 14 residues. The CDR3 nucleotides read TGCGCCAGCAGTTTGTCCAACTCTGGAAACACCATATATTTT. This sequence encodes CASSLSNSGNTIYF.